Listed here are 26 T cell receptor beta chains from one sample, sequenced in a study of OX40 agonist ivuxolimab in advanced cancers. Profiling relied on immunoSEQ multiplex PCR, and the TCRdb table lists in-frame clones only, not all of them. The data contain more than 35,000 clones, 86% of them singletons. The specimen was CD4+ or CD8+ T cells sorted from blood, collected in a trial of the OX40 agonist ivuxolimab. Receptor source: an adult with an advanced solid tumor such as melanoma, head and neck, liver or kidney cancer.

CDR3 loop: CASSGRGIAEAFF. The CDR3 DNA reads as TGTGCCAGCAGTGGCAGGGGAATCGCTGAAGCTTTCTTT. The chain is built from TRBV2 and TRBJ1-1; D perhaps matches TRBD1 (6 bases). Germline V gives CDR1 SNHLY, CDR2 FYNNEI. The CDR3 totals 13 residues. V was shortened by 4 bases and J by 6 bases, with 12 bases between the two germline ends.

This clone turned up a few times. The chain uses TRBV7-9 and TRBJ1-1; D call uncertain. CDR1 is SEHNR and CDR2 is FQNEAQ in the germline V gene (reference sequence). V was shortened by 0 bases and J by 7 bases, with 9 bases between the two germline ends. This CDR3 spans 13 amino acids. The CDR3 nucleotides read TGTGCCAGCAGCTTAGCCCCAGCTATTGAAGCTTTCTTT. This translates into CASSLAPAIEAFF.

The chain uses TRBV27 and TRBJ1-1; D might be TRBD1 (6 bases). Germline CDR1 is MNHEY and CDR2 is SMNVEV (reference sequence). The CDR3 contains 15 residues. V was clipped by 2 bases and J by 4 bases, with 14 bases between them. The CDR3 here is CASSLGAQGGTEAFF. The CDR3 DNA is TGTGCCAGCAGTTTAGGAGCCCAAGGGGGCACTGAAGCTTTCTTT.

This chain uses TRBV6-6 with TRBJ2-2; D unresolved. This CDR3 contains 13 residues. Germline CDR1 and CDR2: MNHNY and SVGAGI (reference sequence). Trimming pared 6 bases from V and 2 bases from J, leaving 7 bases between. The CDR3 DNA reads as TGTGCCAGCAGGGAAATTAACACCGGGGAGCTGTTTTTT. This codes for CASREINTGELFF.

The CDR3 is CASSQRAGGSEAFF. For the CDR3, the DNA is TGTGCCAGCAGCCAGAGAGCAGGGGGCTCTGAAGCTTTCTTT. The chain links TRBV14 to TRBJ1-1, with 8 bases that match TRBD1. The CDR3 consists of 14 residues. V lost 3 bases to trimming and J lost 6 bases; unmatched junction nucleotides: 6. Germline values: CDR1 SGHDN, CDR2 FVKESK.

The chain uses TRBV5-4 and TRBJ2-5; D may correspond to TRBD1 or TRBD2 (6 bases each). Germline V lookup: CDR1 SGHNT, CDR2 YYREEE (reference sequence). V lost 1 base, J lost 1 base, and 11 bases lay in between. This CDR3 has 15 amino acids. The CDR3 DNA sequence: TGTGCCAGCAGCTTGACCTGGGGGGCCCAAGAGACCCAGTACTTC. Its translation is CASSLTWGAQETQYF.

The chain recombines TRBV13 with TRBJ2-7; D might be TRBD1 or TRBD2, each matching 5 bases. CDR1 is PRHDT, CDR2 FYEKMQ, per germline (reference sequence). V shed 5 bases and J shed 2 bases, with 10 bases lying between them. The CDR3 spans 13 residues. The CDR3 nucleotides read TGTGCCAGCAGCGTCGGGACCACCTACGAGCAGTACTTC. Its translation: CASSVGTTYEQYF.

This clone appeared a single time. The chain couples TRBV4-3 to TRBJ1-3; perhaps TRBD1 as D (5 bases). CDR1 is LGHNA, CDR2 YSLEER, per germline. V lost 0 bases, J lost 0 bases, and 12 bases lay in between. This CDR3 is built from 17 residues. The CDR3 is CASSQDARANSGNTIYF. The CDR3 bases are TGCGCCAGCAGCCAAGATGCCAGGGCTAACTCTGGAAACACCATATATTTT.

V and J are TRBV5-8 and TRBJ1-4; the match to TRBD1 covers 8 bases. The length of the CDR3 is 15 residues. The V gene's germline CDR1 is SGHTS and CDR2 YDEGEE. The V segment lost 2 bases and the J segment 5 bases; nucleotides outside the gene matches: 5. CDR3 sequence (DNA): TGTGCCAGCAGCTTCGGGACAGGCACCAATGAAAAACTGTTTTTT. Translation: CASSFGTGTNEKLFF.

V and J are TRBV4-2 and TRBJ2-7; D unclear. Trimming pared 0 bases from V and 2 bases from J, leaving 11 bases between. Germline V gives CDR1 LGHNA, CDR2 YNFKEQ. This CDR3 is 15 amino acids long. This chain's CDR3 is CASSQETDPAYEQYF. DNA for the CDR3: TGTGCCAGCAGCCAAGAGACTGACCCAGCCTACGAGCAGTACTTC.

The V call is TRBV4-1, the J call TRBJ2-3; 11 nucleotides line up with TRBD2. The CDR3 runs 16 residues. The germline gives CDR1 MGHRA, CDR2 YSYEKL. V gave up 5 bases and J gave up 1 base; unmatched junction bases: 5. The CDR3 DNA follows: TGCGCCAGCAGCGCGGGACTAGCGGAGGGCACAGATACGCAGTATTTT. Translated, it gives CASSAGLAEGTDTQYF.

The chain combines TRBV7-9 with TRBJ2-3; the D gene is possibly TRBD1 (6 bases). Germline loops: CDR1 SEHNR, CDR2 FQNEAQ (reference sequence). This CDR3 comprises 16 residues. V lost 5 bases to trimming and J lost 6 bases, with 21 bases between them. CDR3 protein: CASSHPTTRGVDTQYF. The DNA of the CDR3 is TGTGCCAGCAGCCACCCCACGACCAGGGGAGTGGATACGCAGTATTTT. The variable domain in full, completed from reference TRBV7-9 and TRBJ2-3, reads DTGVSQNPRHKITKRGQNVTFRCDPISEHNRLYWYRQTLGQGPEFLTYFQNEAQLEKSRLLSDRFSAERPKGSFSTLEIQRTEQGDSAMYLCASSHPTTRGVDTQYFGPGTRLTVL.

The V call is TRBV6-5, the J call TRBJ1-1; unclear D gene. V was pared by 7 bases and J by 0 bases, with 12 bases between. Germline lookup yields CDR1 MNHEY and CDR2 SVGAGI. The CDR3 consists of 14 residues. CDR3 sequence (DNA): TGTGCCAGCAAGGAGGCCTTTGTGAACACTGAAGCTTTCTTT. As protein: CASKEAFVNTEAFF.

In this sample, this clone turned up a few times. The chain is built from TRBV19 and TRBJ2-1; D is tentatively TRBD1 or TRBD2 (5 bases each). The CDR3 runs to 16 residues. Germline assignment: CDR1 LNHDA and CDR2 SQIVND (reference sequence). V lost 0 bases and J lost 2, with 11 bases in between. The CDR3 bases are TGTGCCAGTAGTATAGATCATAGGGGAGCCTACAATGAGCAGTTCTTC. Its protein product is CASSIDHRGAYNEQFF.

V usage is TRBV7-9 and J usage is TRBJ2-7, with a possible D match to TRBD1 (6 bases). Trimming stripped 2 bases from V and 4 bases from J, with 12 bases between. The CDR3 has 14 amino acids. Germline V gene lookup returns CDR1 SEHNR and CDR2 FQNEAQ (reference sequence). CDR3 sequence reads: CASSLSGQNYEQYF. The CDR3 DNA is TGTGCCAGCAGCTTATCTGGACAGAATTACGAGCAGTACTTC.

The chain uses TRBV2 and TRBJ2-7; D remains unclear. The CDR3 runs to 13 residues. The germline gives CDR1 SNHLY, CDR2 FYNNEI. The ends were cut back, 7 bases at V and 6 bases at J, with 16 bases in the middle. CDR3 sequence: CASTKAPAPEQYF. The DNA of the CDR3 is TGTGCCAGCACGAAGGCACCAGCCCCCGAGCAGTACTTC.

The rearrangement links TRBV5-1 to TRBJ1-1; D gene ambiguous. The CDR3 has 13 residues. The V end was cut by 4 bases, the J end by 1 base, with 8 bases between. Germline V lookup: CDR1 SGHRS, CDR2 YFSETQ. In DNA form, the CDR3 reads TGCGCCAGCAGCCCGACCGAGAACACTGAAGCTTTCTTT. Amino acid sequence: CASSPTENTEAFF.

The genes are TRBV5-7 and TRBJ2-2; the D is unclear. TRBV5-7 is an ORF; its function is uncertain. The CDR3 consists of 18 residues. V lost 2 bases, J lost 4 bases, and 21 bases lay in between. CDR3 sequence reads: CASSFREPGGWGTGELFF. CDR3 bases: TGTGCCAGCAGCTTTAGGGAACCGGGTGGTTGGGGCACCGGGGAGCTGTTTTTT.

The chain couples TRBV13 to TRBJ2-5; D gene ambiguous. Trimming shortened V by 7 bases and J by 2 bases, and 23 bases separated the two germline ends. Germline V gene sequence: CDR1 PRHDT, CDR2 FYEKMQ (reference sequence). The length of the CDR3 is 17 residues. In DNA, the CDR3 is TGTGCCAGCAAGATTAAGGGTGCACTGCCCGATCAAGAGACCCAGTACTTC. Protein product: CASKIKGALPDQETQYF. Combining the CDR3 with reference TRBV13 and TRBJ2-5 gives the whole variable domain AAGVIQSPRHLIKEKRETATLKCYPIPRHDTVYWYQQGPGQDPQFLISFYEKMQSDKGSIPDRFSAQQFSDYHSELNMSSLELGDSALYFCASKIKGALPDQETQYFGPGTRLLVL.

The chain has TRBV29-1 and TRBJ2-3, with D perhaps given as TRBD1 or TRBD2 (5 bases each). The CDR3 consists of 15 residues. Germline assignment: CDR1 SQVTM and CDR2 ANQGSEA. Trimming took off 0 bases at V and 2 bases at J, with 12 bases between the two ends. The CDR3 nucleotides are TGCAGCGTTGAAGATGCGAGGGGACCCACAGATACGCAGTATTTT. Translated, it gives CSVEDARGPTDTQYF.

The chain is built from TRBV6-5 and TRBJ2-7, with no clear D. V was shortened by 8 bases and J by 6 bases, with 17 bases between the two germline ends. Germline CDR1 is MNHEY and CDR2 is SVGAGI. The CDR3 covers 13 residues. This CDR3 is CASALGNGAEQYF. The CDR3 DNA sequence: TGTGCCAGCGCGTTGGGGAACGGTGCCGAGCAGTACTTC.

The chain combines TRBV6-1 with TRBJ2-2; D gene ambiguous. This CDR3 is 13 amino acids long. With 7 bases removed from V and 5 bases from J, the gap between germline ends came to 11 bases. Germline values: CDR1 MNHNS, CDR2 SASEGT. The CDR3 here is CASTPRKTGELFF. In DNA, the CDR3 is TGTGCCAGCACCCCGCGGAAGACCGGGGAGCTGTTTTTT.

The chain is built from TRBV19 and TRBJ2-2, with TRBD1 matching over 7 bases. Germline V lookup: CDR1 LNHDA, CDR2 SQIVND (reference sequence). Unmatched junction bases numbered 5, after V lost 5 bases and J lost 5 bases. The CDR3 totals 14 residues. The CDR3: CASSAGTVTGELFF. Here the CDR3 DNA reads TGTGCCAGTAGTGCCGGGACAGTTACCGGGGAGCTGTTTTTT.

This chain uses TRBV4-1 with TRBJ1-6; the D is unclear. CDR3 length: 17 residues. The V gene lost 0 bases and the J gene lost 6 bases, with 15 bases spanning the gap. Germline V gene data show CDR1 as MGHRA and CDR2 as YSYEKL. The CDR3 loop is CASSQDPFQSGNSPLHF. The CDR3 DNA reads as TGCGCCAGCAGCCAAGATCCCTTTCAGTCGGGTAATTCACCCCTCCACTTT.

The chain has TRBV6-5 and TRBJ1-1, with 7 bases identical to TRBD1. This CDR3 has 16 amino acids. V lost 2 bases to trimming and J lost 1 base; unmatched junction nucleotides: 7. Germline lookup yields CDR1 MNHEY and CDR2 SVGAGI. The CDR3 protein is CASSYPAGTANTEAFF. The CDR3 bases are TGTGCCAGCAGTTACCCTGCTGGGACAGCGAACACTGAAGCTTTCTTT.

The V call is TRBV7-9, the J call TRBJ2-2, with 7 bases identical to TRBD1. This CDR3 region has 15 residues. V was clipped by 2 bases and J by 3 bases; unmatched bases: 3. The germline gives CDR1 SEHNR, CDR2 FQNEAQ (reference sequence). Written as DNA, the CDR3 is TGTGCCAGCAGCTTAAGCCAGGGGGACACCGGGGAGCTGTTTTTT. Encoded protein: CASSLSQGDTGELFF.